These 23 T cell receptor beta chains share one sample of origin, sequenced in a study of blood T cell repertoires in COVID-19. Sequencing was performed with immunoSEQ multiplex PCR; in TCRdb, only in-frame clones are kept and a portion is missing. The sample consists of just under 350,000 clones, about nine tenths of them appearing once. The sequencing sample was made of peripheral blood. Receptors were obtained from a woman in her 70s with COVID-19, enrolled during active disease.

The chain uses TRBV24-1 and TRBJ1-1; D possibly corresponds to TRBD1 (5 bases). V lost 3 bases, J lost 8 bases, and 18 bases lay in between. Germline V gene sequence: CDR1 KGHDR, CDR2 SFDVKD. This CDR3 has 15 amino acids. The CDR3: CATSDNKKGAREAFF. DNA for the CDR3: TGTGCCACCAGTGATAATAAGAAAGGGGCCAGGGAAGCTTTCTTT.

The CDR3 is CASSPTGSYEQYF. CDR3 nucleotides: TGTGCCAGCAGCCCCACGGGGTCCTACGAGCAGTACTTC. The V and J genes are TRBV3-1 (or the pseudogene TRBV3-2) and TRBJ2-7; D perhaps matches TRBD2 (5 bases). Per the germline V gene, CDR1 is LGHDT and CDR2 is YNNKEL (reference sequence). This CDR3 has 13 residues. Trimming removed 4 bases at V and 1 base at J, with 8 bases between.

V usage is TRBV5-1 and J usage is TRBJ1-6, with D perhaps TRBD1 (5 bases). CDR1 and CDR2 (germline): SGHRS, YFSETQ. The germline V and J ends were trimmed by 1 base and 7 bases, with 12 bases remaining between them. The CDR3 runs 15 residues. The CDR3 region is CASSLQGWQNSPLHF. CDR3 in DNA: TGCGCCAGCAGCTTGCAGGGTTGGCAGAATTCACCCCTCCACTTT.

The V and J genes are TRBV9 and TRBJ2-1, with D possibly TRBD1 on 6 matching bases. V lost 3 bases, J lost 3 bases, and 10 bases lay in between. Germline V gene sequence: CDR1 SGDLS, CDR2 YYNGEE. The CDR3 has 14 amino acids. The CDR3 bases are TGTGCCAGCAGCGCCGGGACAAGCTACAATGAGCAGTTCTTC. Its translation is CASSAGTSYNEQFF.

This chain joins TRBV5-8 and TRBJ1-5; 9 bases match TRBD1. J gave up 6 bases and V 3 bases, and 4 bases lay outside the gene matches. Germline V lookup: CDR1 SGHTS, CDR2 YDEGEE. CDR3 size: 14 residues. The CDR3 sequence is CASSSGTGLQPQHF. CDR3 sequence (DNA): TGTGCCAGCAGCTCCGGGACAGGGCTTCAGCCCCAGCATTTT. Complete variable domain (other parts from reference TRBV5-8 and TRBJ1-5): EAGVTQSPTHLIKTRGQQATLRCSPISGHTSVYWYQQALGLGLQFLLWYDEGEERNRGNFPPRFSGRQFPNYSSELNVNALELEDSALYLCASSSGTGLQPQHFGDGTRLSIL.

The V and J genes are TRBV28 and TRBJ2-1; D is perhaps TRBD2 (5 bases). Trimming cost V 7 bases and J 0 bases, with 10 bases left between them. The CDR3 is made up of 14 amino acids. Per the germline V gene, CDR1 is MDHEN and CDR2 is SYDVKM. CDR3 coding DNA: TGTGCCAGCAACCAACGGGGCTCCTACAATGAGCAGTTCTTC. Its protein product is CASNQRGSYNEQFF.

This clone was seen a few times. The rearrangement uses TRBV5-4 and TRBJ2-2; 11 positions agree with TRBD2. The CDR3 sequence is 15 residues long. In germline, CDR1 is SGHNT, CDR2 YYREEE (reference sequence). Trimming cost V 4 bases and J 6 bases; bases outside gene matches: 5. This CDR3 reads CASSPLAGGPGELFF. The CDR3 nucleotides are TGTGCCAGCAGCCCTCTAGCGGGGGGCCCCGGGGAGCTGTTTTTT.

The table lists this clone with a count of one. J is TRBJ1-1 and V is TRBV19, with D possibly matching TRBD1 (6 bases). The CDR3 is 14 amino acids. From germline, CDR1 is LNHDA and CDR2 SQIVND (reference sequence). Trimming pared 5 bases from V and 0 bases from J, leaving 10 bases between. This CDR3 is CASSGQRMNTEAFF. The CDR3 region has the DNA TGTGCCAGTAGTGGACAGCGAATGAACACTGAAGCTTTCTTT. Full variable domain (outside the CDR3, taken from reference TRBV19 and TRBJ1-1): DGGITQSPKYLFRKEGQNVTLSCEQNLNHDAMYWYRQDPGQGLRLIYYSQIVNDFQKGDIAEGYSVSREKKESFPLTVTSAQKNPTAFYLCASSGQRMNTEAFFGQGTRLTVV.

The chain carries TRBV28 and TRBJ1-2, with D possibly TRBD1 on 5 matching bases. Germline CDR1 MDHEN, CDR2 SYDVKM. The CDR3 totals 14 residues. V was trimmed by 2 bases and J by 7 bases, leaving 14 bases between them. The CDR3 here is CASSLGAWRGGYTF. The CDR3 coding sequence is TGTGCCAGCAGTTTAGGGGCGTGGAGGGGTGGCTACACCTTC.

The rearrangement uses TRBV9 and TRBJ2-3; TRBD2 might be the D (5 bases). The CDR3 length is 14 residues. Germline lookup yields CDR1 SGDLS and CDR2 YYNGEE. V lost 0 bases and J lost 4, with 9 bases in between. This chain's CDR3 is CASSVAGISDTQYF. The DNA of the CDR3 is TGTGCCAGCAGCGTAGCGGGGATCTCAGATACGCAGTATTTT.

About this clone: The same CDR3 arises from other DNA sequences in this sample as well. This chain uses TRBV24-1 with TRBJ2-7, with D unclear. The germline V gene encodes CDR1 KGHDR and CDR2 SFDVKD. This CDR3 spans 13 amino acids. V lost 5 bases and J 0 bases, leaving 7 bases between the germline ends. The CDR3 reads CATSGAGSYEQYF. DNA of the CDR3: TGTGCCACCAGTGGGGCAGGCTCCTACGAGCAGTACTTC.

This clone was counted a single time. The chain links TRBV11-2 to TRBJ2-5; 10 bases fit TRBD1. CDR3 length: 16 residues. CDR1 is SGHAT and CDR2 is FQNNGV in the germline V gene. V lost 6 bases, J lost 5 bases, and 12 bases stayed unmatched. The CDR3 DNA reads TGTGCCAGCAGTAACCGGGGACAGGGGTTCCGCGAGACCCAGTACTTC. Translating gives CASSNRGQGFRETQYF.

The CDR3, as DNA: TGTGCCAACTCGGCGGGGTGGGCCGGACGAGACACAGATACGCAGTATTTT. Amino acid sequence: CANSAGWAGRDTDTQYF. The V and J genes are TRBV5-8 and TRBJ2-3; weak D call: TRBD2 (6 bases). V lost 9 bases and J lost 2, with 25 bases in between. The CDR3 spans 17 residues. From germline, CDR1 is SGHTS and CDR2 YDEGEE.

The rearrangement uses TRBV19 and TRBJ1-5; D might be TRBD1 (5 bases). Per the germline V gene, CDR1 is LNHDA and CDR2 is SQIVND (reference sequence). The CDR3 totals 14 residues. Trimming left V 5 bases short and J 0 bases short, with 8 bases between. The CDR3 DNA sequence: TGTGCCAGTAGTGTGACAGATAGCAATCAGCCCCAGCATTTT. Translation: CASSVTDSNQPQHF.

In this sample, this clone turned up many times. The chain uses TRBV28 and TRBJ1-4; 7 bases match TRBD1. CDR3 length: 17 amino acids. Germline V gives CDR1 MDHEN, CDR2 SYDVKM. The junction had 17 bases not matched to a gene; V was cut back by 6 bases and J by 7 bases. CDR3 sequence reads: CASSNKLNRGRGEKLFF. The CDR3 DNA reads as TGTGCCAGCAGCAATAAGCTGAACAGGGGACGTGGTGAAAAACTGTTTTTT.

This clone was recorded once. The rearrangement links TRBV3-1 (or the pseudogene TRBV3-2) to TRBJ1-4; D is unclear. The length of the CDR3 is 16 residues. Trimming took 0 bases from V and 7 from J, leaving 15 bases between them. Germline V gives CDR1 LGHDT, CDR2 YNNKEL (reference sequence). The CDR3: CASSQDRRRDSEKLFF. DNA of the CDR3: TGTGCCAGCAGCCAAGATAGGAGGAGGGATAGTGAAAAACTGTTTTTT.

CDR3 protein: CASSLSSSIVGEPGNTIYF. The CDR3 DNA reads as TGTGCCAGCAGCCTATCGTCAAGTATTGTCGGGGAGCCTGGAAACACCATATATTTT. J is TRBJ1-3 and V is TRBV7-2; unclear D gene. From germline, CDR1 is SGHTA and CDR2 FQGNSA. V was clipped by 5 bases and J by 2 bases, with 25 bases between them. CDR3 length: 19 residues.

The chain couples TRBV6-1 to TRBJ2-7; the D gene is possibly TRBD2 (6 bases). V was cut by 2 bases and J by 0 bases, with 11 bases left in between. The CDR3 consists of 15 residues. Germline V gene lookup returns CDR1 MNHNS and CDR2 SASEGT. The CDR3 coding sequence is TGTGCCAGCAGTGAATTGAACGGGAGCTCCTACGAGCAGTACTTC. Translated: CASSELNGSSYEQYF.

This clone was seen once. The J gene is TRBJ2-2, the V gene TRBV5-1; tentative D call: TRBD2 (5 bases). The V and J ends lost 5 bases and 7 bases respectively, with 9 bases between them. Germline CDR1 SGHRS, CDR2 YFSETQ. The CDR3 has 12 residues. This chain's CDR3 is CASSTGNGELFF. The DNA of the CDR3 is TGCGCCAGCAGTACGGGAAACGGGGAGCTGTTTTTT.

V is TRBV2 and J is TRBJ2-7, with D unresolved. Per germline, CDR1 SNHLY and CDR2 FYNNEI. The CDR3 consists of 11 residues. V was cut by 4 bases and J by 6 bases, with 7 bases left in between. Here the CDR3 reads CASSGPVEQYF. In nucleotides, the CDR3 is TGTGCCAGCAGTGGTCCCGTCGAGCAGTACTTC.

This clone was seen a few times. The rearrangement uses TRBV10-3 and TRBJ1-2, with 11 bases identical to TRBD1. V trimming: 9 bases; J trimming: 6 bases; junction bases outside the gene matches: 12. This CDR3 has 15 residues. In germline, CDR1 is ENHRY, CDR2 SYGVKD. The CDR3 region is CAITGTGGNQDGYTF. CDR3 DNA sequence: TGTGCCATTACCGGGACAGGGGGAAATCAGGATGGCTACACCTTC.

This chain joins TRBV12-3 or TRBV12-4 and TRBJ1-6; tentatively, D is TRBD1 (5 bases). V was shortened by 6 bases and J by 11 bases, with 11 bases between the two germline ends. The CDR3 covers 12 residues. CDR3 amino acids: CASRQETAPLHF. The DNA of the CDR3 is TGTGCCAGCAGACAAGAGACAGCACCCCTCCACTTT.

The chain is built from TRBV3-1 (or the pseudogene TRBV3-2) and TRBJ1-3; D is ambiguous. Germline loops: CDR1 LGHDT, CDR2 YNNKEL (reference sequence). The CDR3 spans 14 residues. Trimming left V 3 bases short and J 7 bases short, with 13 bases between. CDR3 loop: CASSQGRGGNTIYF. CDR3 DNA: TGTGCCAGCAGCCAGGGGAGAGGCGGGAACACCATATATTTT.